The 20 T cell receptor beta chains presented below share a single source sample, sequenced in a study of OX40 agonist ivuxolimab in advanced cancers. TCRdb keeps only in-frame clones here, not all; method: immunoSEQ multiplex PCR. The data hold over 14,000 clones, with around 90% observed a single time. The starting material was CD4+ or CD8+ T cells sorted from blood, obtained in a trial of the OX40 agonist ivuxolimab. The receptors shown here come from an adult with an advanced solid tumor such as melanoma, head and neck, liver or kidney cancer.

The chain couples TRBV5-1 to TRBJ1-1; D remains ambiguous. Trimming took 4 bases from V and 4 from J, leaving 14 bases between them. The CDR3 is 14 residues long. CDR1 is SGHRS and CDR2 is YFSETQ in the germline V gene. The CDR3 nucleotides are TGCGCCAGCAGCCTCCGGGAAGGATTCACTGAAGCTTTCTTT. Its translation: CASSLREGFTEAFF.

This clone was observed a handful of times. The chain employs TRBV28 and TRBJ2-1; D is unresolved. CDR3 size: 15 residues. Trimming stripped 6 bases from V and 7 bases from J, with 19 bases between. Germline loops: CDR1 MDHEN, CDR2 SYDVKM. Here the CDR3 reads CASSGTFIADNEQFF. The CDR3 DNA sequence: TGTGCCAGCAGCGGTACCTTTATTGCTGATAATGAGCAGTTCTTC.

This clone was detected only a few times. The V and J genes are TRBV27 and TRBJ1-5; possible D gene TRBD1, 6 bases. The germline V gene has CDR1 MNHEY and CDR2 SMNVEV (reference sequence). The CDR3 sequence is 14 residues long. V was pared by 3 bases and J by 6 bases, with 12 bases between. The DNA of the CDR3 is TGTGCCAGCAGTTTCGCAGGGGAGGGTCAGCCCCAGCATTTT. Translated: CASSFAGEGQPQHF.

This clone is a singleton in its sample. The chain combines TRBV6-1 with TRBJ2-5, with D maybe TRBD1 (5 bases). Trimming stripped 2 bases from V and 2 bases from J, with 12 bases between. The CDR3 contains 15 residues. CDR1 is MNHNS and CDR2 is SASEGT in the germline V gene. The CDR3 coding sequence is TGTGCCAGCAGTGAAATCCCAGGACAACAAGAGACCCAGTACTTC. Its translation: CASSEIPGQQETQYF.

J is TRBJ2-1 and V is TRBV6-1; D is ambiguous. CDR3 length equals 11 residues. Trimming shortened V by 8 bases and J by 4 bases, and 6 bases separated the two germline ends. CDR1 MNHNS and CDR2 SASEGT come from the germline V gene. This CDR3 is CASHGYNEQFF. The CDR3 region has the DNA TGTGCCAGCCACGGATACAATGAGCAGTTCTTC.

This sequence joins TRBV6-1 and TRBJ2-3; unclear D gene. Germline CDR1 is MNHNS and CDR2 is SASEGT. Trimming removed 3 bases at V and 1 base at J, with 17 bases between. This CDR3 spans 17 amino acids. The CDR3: CASSELTNGIRTDTQYF. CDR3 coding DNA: TGTGCCAGCAGTGAGTTAACCAATGGGATCCGCACAGATACGCAGTATTTT.

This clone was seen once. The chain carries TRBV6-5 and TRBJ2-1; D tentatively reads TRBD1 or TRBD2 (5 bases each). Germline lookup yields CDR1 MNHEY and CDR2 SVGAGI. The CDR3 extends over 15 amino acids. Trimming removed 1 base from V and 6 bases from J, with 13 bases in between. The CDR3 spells CASSYLQEGSNEQFF. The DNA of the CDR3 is TGTGCCAGCAGTTACTTACAGGAAGGGAGCAATGAGCAGTTCTTC.

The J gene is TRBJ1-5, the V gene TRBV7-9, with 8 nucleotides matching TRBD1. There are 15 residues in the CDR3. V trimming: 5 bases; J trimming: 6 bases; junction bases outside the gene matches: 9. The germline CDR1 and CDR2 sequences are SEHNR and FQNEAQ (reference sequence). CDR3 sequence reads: CASSQGQGYAQPQHF. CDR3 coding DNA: TGTGCCAGCAGCCAAGGACAGGGTTACGCTCAGCCCCAGCATTTT.

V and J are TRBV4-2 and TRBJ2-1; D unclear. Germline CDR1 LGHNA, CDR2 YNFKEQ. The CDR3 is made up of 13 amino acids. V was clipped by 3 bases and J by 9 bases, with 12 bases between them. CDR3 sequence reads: CASSHPLDPEQFF. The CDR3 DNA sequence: TGTGCCAGCAGCCACCCTCTAGACCCTGAGCAGTTCTTC.

CDR3 bases: TGTGCCAGCAGCTTAGCCGTCCGGGACGGAAGCACTGAAGCTTTCTTT. This gives the protein CASSLAVRDGSTEAFF. The chain recombines TRBV7-8 with TRBJ1-1; D might be TRBD1 (5 bases). The CDR3 has 16 amino acids. Germline CDR1 SGHVS, CDR2 FQNEAQ. Trimming cost V 0 bases and J 4 bases, with 15 bases left between them.

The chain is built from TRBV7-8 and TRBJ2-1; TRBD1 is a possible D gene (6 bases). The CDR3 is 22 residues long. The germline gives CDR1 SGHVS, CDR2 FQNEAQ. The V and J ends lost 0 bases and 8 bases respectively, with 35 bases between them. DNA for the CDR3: TGTGCCAGCAGCTTAGCCAGTACAGGGCTAGATCCTCCCTCGCCGCTCGGAGATGAGCAGTTCTTC. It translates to CASSLASTGLDPPSPLGDEQFF.

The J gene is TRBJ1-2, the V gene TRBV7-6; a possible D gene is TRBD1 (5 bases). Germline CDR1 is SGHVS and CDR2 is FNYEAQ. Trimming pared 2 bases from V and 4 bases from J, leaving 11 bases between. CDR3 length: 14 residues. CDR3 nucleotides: TGTGCCAGCAGCTTAAATACGGGGGGCTATGGCTACACCTTC. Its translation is CASSLNTGGYGYTF.

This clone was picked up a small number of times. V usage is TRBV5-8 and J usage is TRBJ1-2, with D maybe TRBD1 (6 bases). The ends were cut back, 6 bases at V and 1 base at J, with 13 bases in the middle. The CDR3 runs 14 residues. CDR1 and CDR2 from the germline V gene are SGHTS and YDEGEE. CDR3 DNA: TGTGCCAGCAACGGACAGCATTTTAACTATGGCTACACCTTC. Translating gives CASNGQHFNYGYTF.

The CDR3 protein is CASSLGVGLFF. CDR3 DNA: TGTGCCAGCAGCTTAGGAGTGGGACTGTTTTTT. J is TRBJ1-4 and V is TRBV7-6; D call uncertain. Germline V gene lookup returns CDR1 SGHVS and CDR2 FNYEAQ. Trimming took 1 base from V and 13 from J, leaving 7 bases between them. CDR3 length: 11 residues.

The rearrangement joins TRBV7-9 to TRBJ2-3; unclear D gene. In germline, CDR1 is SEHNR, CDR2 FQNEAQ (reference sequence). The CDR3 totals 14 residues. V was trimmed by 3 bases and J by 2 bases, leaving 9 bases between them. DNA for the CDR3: TGTGCCAGCAGCTTCTCCTCGGTCACAGATACGCAGTATTTT. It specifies CASSFSSVTDTQYF.

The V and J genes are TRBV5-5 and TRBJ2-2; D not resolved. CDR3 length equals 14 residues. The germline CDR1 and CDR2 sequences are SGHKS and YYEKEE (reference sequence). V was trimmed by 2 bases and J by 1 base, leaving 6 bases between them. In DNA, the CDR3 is TGTGCCAGCAGCTTAGGTTGGAACACCGGGGAGCTGTTTTTT. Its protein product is CASSLGWNTGELFF.

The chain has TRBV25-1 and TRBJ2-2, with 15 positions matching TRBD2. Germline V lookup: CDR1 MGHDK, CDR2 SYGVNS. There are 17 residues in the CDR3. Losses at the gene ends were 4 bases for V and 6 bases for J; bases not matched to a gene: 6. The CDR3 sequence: CASSGGLAGGRAGELFF. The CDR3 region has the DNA TGTGCCAGCAGTGGAGGACTAGCGGGAGGGAGGGCCGGGGAGCTGTTTTTT.

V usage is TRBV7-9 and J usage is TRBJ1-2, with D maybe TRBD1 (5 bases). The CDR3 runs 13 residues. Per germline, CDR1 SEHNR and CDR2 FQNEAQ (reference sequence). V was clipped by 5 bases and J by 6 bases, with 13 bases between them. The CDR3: CASSPVGADGYTF. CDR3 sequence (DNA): TGTGCCAGCAGCCCGGTCGGGGCTGATGGCTACACCTTC.

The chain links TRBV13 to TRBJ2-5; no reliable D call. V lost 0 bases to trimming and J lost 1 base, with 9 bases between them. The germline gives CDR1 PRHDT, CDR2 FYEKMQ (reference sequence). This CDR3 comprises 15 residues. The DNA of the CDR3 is TGTGCCAGCAGCTTAGGTTTAGAAGTCCAAGAGACCCAGTACTTC. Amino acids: CASSLGLEVQETQYF. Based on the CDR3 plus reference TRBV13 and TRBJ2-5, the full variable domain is AAGVIQSPRHLIKEKRETATLKCYPIPRHDTVYWYQQGPGQDPQFLISFYEKMQSDKGSIPDRFSAQQFSDYHSELNMSSLELGDSALYFCASSLGLEVQETQYFGPGTRLLVL.

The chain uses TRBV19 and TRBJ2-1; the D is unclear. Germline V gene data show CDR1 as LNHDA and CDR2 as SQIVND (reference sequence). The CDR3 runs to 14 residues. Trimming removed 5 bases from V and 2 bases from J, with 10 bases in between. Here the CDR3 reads CASSWPGPYNEQFF. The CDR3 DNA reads TGTGCCAGTAGTTGGCCAGGACCCTACAATGAGCAGTTCTTC.